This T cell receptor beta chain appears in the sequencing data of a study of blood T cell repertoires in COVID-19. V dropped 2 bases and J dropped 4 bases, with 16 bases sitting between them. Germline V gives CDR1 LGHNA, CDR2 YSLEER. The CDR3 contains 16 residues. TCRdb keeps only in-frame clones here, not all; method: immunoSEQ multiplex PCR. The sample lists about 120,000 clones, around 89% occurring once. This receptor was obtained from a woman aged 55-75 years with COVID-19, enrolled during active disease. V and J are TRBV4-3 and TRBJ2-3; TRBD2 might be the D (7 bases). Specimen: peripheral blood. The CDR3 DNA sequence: TGCGCCAGCAGCCAAAATGGGGGGGGGCTCCCAGATACGCAGTATTTT. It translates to CASSQNGGGLPDTQYF.